The clone carrying this T cell receptor (beta chain) appeared a single time. Its matching antigen is unknown. The data belong to a study of cytomegalovirus exposure and HLA in healthy donors. Study context: For the approximately 390 genotyped donors, 75% to 90% fell within the Caucasian-associated ancestry cluster. Study findings and constraints: Sequence variants that were highly shared formed a cluster that was likely a sequencing artifact. Overall, under 200 TCR beta chains were annotated as cytomegalovirus-associated.

PCR was performed using 60 Vbeta and 13 Jbeta primers. Assay: immunoSEQ multiplex PCR; the TCRdb copy retains only in-frame clones and omits some. The sample carries tens of thousands of clones, over 70% recorded once. CDR3 size: 15 residues. V shed 0 bases, J shed 10 bases, and the junction held 5 bases outside the gene matches. The germline gives CDR1 LGHNA, CDR2 YSLEER. Sequencing was done on a sample of PBMCs. The sequence came from a man over 45 in good health and CMV-seronegative. The V gene is TRBV4-3, the J gene TRBJ2-1; 11 bases agree with TRBD2. The CDR3 bases are TGCGCCAGCAGCCAAGAACTAGCGGGAGAAAGGGAGCAGTTCTTC. This gives the protein CASSQELAGEREQFF.